Detailed here is one T cell receptor beta chain. An end of the junction differs from the germline gene, which may be a read error. The data are from a study of molecular identifiers for immune sequencing clone quantification. Turning to the study itself: Split five ways in replicates, RNA from about 20,000 or 100,000 naive CD8 cells had four portions sequenced.

CDR3 length equals 16 residues. Germline V gives CDR1 SGDLS, CDR2 YYNGEE. Libraries of naive CD8 cells were prepared from approximately 20,000 to 1,000,000 sorted cells using 10%, 30% or 50% RNA. CD8+CD4-CCR7+CD45RA+ cells were sorted as naive CD8 T cells. TCRdb itself ran the PCR reads through MiXCR, one entry per CDR3 protein. The sample holds around 460,000 distinct CDR3 sequences, roughly 26% seen once. The V gene is TRBV9, the J gene TRBJ1-4; tentative D call: TRBD1 (5 bases). The TCR originated in a human donor in good health. Some libraries in this study had Jurkat cell RNA spiked in. Source material: naive CD8+ T cells from blood, with Jurkat cell RNA spiked in. Subset described: FACS-sorted CD8+CD4-CCR7+CD45RA+ naive T cells. CDR3 amino acids: CASSAPPQGGDEKLIF. The CDR3, as DNA: TGTGCCAGCAGCGCGCCACCGCAGGGAGGGGATGAAAAACTGATTTTT.